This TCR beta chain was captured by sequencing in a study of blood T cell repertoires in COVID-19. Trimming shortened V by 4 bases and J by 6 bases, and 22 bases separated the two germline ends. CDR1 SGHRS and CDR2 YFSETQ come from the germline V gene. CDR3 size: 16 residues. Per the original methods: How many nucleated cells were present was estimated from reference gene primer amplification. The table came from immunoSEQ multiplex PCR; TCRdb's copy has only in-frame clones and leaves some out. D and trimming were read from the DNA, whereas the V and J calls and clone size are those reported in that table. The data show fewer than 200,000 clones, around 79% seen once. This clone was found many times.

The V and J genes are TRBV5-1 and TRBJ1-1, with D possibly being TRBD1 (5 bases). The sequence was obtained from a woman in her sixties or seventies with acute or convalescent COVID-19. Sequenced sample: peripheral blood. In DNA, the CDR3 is TGCGCCAGCAGCACTGGAGATTCGGGGACTGGGGCTGAAGCTTTCTTT. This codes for CASSTGDSGTGAEAFF.